Listed below are T cell receptor beta chains from one sample, sequenced in a study of T cell changes during pregnancy in multiple sclerosis. Assay used: immunoSEQ multiplex PCR; TCRdb lists only in-frame clones, some missing. Of fewer than 80,000 clones listed, more than 70% are singletons. This material consisted of peripheral blood, taken in the first trimester of pregnancy. The source is a female donor in good health, enrolled as a control in a pregnancy study. The CDR3 runs from the conserved cysteine through the conserved F or W. The D gene is left open where the match is weak. The size field is filled for only some rows; it gives once, few, many or a size class.

v_gene	len	j_gene	abundance	d_gene	CDR3aa	CDR3nt
TRBV12-5	16	TRBJ1-4	.	TRBD1	CASGLVTGALNEKLFF	TGTGCTAGTGGTTTGGTCACAGGGGCCCTTAATGAAAAACTGTTTTTT
TRBV28	14	TRBJ1-2	.	.	CASSLSDRSNGYTF	TGTGCCAGCAGTTTGAGCGACAGGTCCAATGGCTACACCTTC
TRBV19	16	TRBJ1-1	.	.	CASSKDTRRLNTEAFF	TGTGCCAGTAGTAAGGACACCCGGCGGTTGAACACTGAAGCTTTCTTT
TRBV19	13	TRBJ2-7	.	TRBD1	CASSPQGAYEQYF	TGTGCCAGTAGTCCGCAGGGGGCGTACGAGCAGTACTTC
TRBV28	17	TRBJ2-7	.	TRBD1	CASSPTGTGALQGEQYF	TGTGCCAGCAGTCCCACCGGGACAGGGGCCCTCCAGGGAGAGCAGTACTTC
TRBV19	15	TRBJ2-6	.	.	CASSIPGYGANVLTF	TGTGCCAGTAGTATACCGGGATACGGGGCCAACGTCCTGACTTTC
TRBV11-3	15	TRBJ2-7	.	TRBD1	CASSDGGTGAGEQYF	TGTGCCAGCAGCGACGGAGGGACAGGGGCAGGCGAGCAGTACTTC
TRBV23-1	22	TRBJ2-7	.	.	CASSQPPGAGGTARYESYEQYF	TGCGCCAGCAGTCAACCCCCGGGGGCCGGCGGGACAGCCCGTTATGAATCCTACGAGCAGTACTTC
TRBV7-9	14	TRBJ1-1	few	.	CASGKPQEGTEAFF	TGTGCCAGCGGTAAACCACAGGAGGGGACTGAAGCTTTCTTT
TRBV19	16	TRBJ1-2	.	TRBD1	CASIHTGGGNYYGYTF	TGTGCCAGTATTCATACAGGGGGAGGAAACTACTATGGCTACACCTTC
TRBV5-1	17	TRBJ2-3	.	TRBD2	CASIQHGTSLGTDTQYF	TGCGCCAGCATCCAGCACGGGACTAGCTTGGGCACAGATACGCAGTATTTT
TRBV4-3	14	TRBJ1-2	.	.	CASSQGPGLYGYTF	TGCGCCAGCAGCCAAGGGCCAGGACTCTATGGCTACACCTTC
TRBV5-4	16	TRBJ2-1	.	TRBD2	CASRRLSGRADNEQFF	TGTGCCAGCAGGCGGCTTAGCGGGAGGGCCGATAACGAGCAGTTCTTC
TRBV29-1	14	TRBJ2-3	.	TRBD1	CSVVRGRPPDTQYF	TGCAGCGTAGTAAGGGGGCGCCCCCCAGATACGCAGTATTTT
TRBV5-1	15	TRBJ2-2	.	.	CASSPGQTTTGELFF	TGCGCCAGCAGCCCGGGACAAACTACCACCGGGGAGCTGTTTTTT
TRBV9	16	TRBJ2-4	.	TRBD2	CASSVTAGGVGNIQYF	TGTGCCAGCAGCGTAACAGCGGGGGGGGTAGGAAACATTCAGTACTTC
TRBV30	14	TRBJ2-1	.	.	CASSNGESLNEQFF	TGTGCCTCCTCTAACGGGGAGAGCCTCAATGAGCAGTTCTTC
TRBV28	17	TRBJ1-4	once	TRBD1	CASSGGQGIATNEKLFF	TGTGCCAGCAGTGGGGGACAGGGCATAGCAACTAATGAAAAACTGTTTTTT
TRBV2	13	TRBJ1-1	.	TRBD1	CASRLDRGTEAFF	TGTGCCAGCAGGCTGGACAGGGGAACTGAAGCTTTCTTT
TRBV19	14	TRBJ1-6	few	.	CASSIRDFNSPLHF	TGTGCCAGTAGTATCCGGGACTTTAATTCACCCCTCCACTTT
TRBV18	15	TRBJ2-7	.	TRBD2	CASSRGGAEPYEQYF	TGTGCCAGCTCACGCGGGGGTGCAGAACCCTACGAGCAGTACTTC
TRBV5-1	14	TRBJ1-4	.	.	CASSLGPINEKLFF	TGCGCCAGCAGCTTGGGGCCGATTAATGAAAAACTGTTTTTT
TRBV19	15	TRBJ2-7	.	TRBD2	CASSISLAGVNEQYF	TGTGCCAGTAGTATATCCCTAGCGGGAGTCAACGAGCAGTACTTC
TRBV2	13	TRBJ1-1	once	.	CASSASVNTEAFF	TGTGCCAGCAGCGCCTCGGTGAACACTGAAGCTTTCTTT
TRBV5-1	15	TRBJ2-7	.	TRBD2	CASSPVTSVTYEQYF	TGCGCCAGCAGTCCCGTAACTAGCGTAACCTACGAGCAGTACTTC
TRBV28	15	TRBJ2-7	.	TRBD2	CASSFRLAPYYEQYF	TGTGCCAGCAGTTTTAGACTAGCTCCTTACTACGAGCAGTACTTC
TRBV30	13	TRBJ1-2	.	.	CAWNTIGAGGYTF	TGTGCCTGGAATACGATAGGGGCGGGGGGCTACACCTTC
TRBV5-1	17	TRBJ2-2	.	TRBD1	CASSIQTGGSDTGELFF	TGCGCCAGCAGCATTCAGACAGGGGGAAGTGACACCGGGGAGCTGTTTTTT
TRBV7-7	17	TRBJ2-5	.	TRBD1	CASSPRDLGTGIGTQYF	TGTGCTAGCAGCCCCAGAGATCTCGGGACAGGGATAGGGACCCAGTACTTC
TRBV28	15	TRBJ1-4	.	TRBD1	CASSSLRDSNEKLFF	TGTGCCAGCAGCTCGCTACGGGACAGTAATGAAAAACTGTTTTTT